Below, 27 T cell receptor beta chains from the same sample are listed, as sequenced in a study of blood T cell repertoires in COVID-19. TCRdb's copy holds only in-frame clones and misses some; the assay was immunoSEQ multiplex PCR. The sample lists about 87,000 clones, roughly four fifths occurring once. Sequencing was performed on peripheral blood. These receptors were obtained from a woman in her 70s with acute or convalescent COVID-19.

J is TRBJ1-2 and V is TRBV29-1; 10 bases match TRBD1. Germline V gene sequence: CDR1 SQVTM, CDR2 ANQGSEA. J was trimmed by 2 bases and V by 7 bases; bases with no gene match: 4. This CDR3 spans 13 amino acids. CDR3 nucleotides: TGCAGCGGGGACAGGGGCTTAAACTATGGCTACACCTTC. Translation: CSGDRGLNYGYTF.

The chain carries TRBV19 and TRBJ1-1; TRBD1 matches 7 bases. Trimming removed 5 bases from V and 5 bases from J; junction bases left unmatched: 14. The CDR3 runs to 16 residues. In germline, CDR1 is LNHDA, CDR2 SQIVND (reference sequence). Written as DNA, the CDR3 is TGTGCCAGTAGTGGAAACAGGGGAATCGGCACGACTGAAGCTTTCTTT. This sequence encodes CASSGNRGIGTTEAFF.

The chain uses TRBV5-4 and TRBJ1-5; D is uncertain. CDR3 size: 13 residues. V shed 4 bases and J shed 0 bases, with 5 bases lying between them. The germline V gene encodes CDR1 SGHNT and CDR2 YYREEE (reference sequence). This CDR3 is CASSPDSNQPQHF. The CDR3 nucleotides are TGTGCCAGCAGCCCAGATAGCAATCAGCCCCAGCATTTT.

The chain links TRBV18 to TRBJ1-3; D may be TRBD1 (5 bases). The germline gives CDR1 KGHSH, CDR2 LQKENI. V lost 2 bases to trimming and J lost 2 bases, with 10 bases between them. CDR3 length: 15 amino acids. The chain's CDR3 is CASSPSRGTGNTIYF. The CDR3 DNA follows: TGTGCCAGCTCACCATCTAGGGGAACTGGAAACACCATATATTTT.

The CDR3 region is CASSLGLSLNTEAFF. Written as DNA, the CDR3 is TGCGCCAGCAGCTTGGGTCTATCCCTAAACACTGAAGCTTTCTTT. This chain links TRBV5-1 with TRBJ1-1; D gene uncertain. CDR3 length: 15 residues. From germline, CDR1 is SGHRS and CDR2 YFSETQ. The V and J ends lost 0 bases and 2 bases respectively, with 11 bases between them.

This sequence joins TRBV5-1 and TRBJ2-2; 9 bases match TRBD1. The CDR3 extends over 15 amino acids. The J segment lost 5 bases and the V segment lost 2 bases, leaving 4 bases of the junction unmatched. Germline V CDR1 and CDR2: SGHRS, YFSETQ. This chain's CDR3 is CASSLPGTGTGELFF. The CDR3 DNA is TGCGCCAGCAGCTTACCTGGGACAGGGACCGGGGAGCTGTTTTTT.

This chain uses TRBV18 with TRBJ2-5, with D unclear. V lost 0 bases and J lost 4, with 3 bases in between. This CDR3 region has 12 residues. Germline V gene lookup returns CDR1 KGHSH and CDR2 LQKENI. The CDR3 is CASSPPRETQYF. The CDR3 nucleotides read TGTGCCAGCTCACCACCTAGAGAGACCCAGTACTTC.

The chain uses TRBV20-1 and TRBJ1-3, with 8 positions matching TRBD1. CDR1 and CDR2 (germline): DFQATT, SNEGSKA (reference sequence). This CDR3 is built from 15 residues. Losses at the gene ends were 3 bases for V and 2 bases for J; bases not matched to a gene: 6. CDR3 sequence: CSASPTGGAGNTIYF. CDR3 bases: TGCAGTGCTAGTCCTACAGGGGGTGCTGGAAACACCATATATTTT.

The rearrangement links TRBV12-3 or TRBV12-4 to TRBJ1-5, with D maybe TRBD1 (5 bases). The CDR3 covers 13 residues. V lost 3 bases to trimming and J lost 4 bases, with 7 bases between them. The CDR3 sequence: CASSLTANQPQHF. CDR3 bases: TGTGCCAGCAGTTTGACAGCGAATCAGCCCCAGCATTTT.

This rearrangement joins TRBV4-1 to TRBJ2-3, with 9 bases matching TRBD1. V dropped 4 bases and J dropped 3; count of bases not matched to a gene: 5. The CDR3 covers 15 residues. The germline CDR1 and CDR2 sequences are MGHRA and YSYEKL. As DNA, the CDR3 is TGCGCCAGCAGCCCTTCCGGGACAGGGACAGATACGCAGTATTTT. As protein: CASSPSGTGTDTQYF.

This chain uses TRBV30 with TRBJ2-5, with 7 bases aligning to TRBD1. The CDR3 runs 14 residues. Trimming took 7 bases from V and 4 from J; bases not matched to a gene: 12. CDR1 is GTSNPN and CDR2 is SVGIG in the germline V gene (reference sequence). This CDR3 is CAYETIRGIETQYF. The CDR3, as DNA: TGTGCCTACGAGACTATCAGGGGGATAGAGACCCAGTACTTC.

This clone has a handful of counts. V and J are TRBV5-1 and TRBJ2-1; 10 positions match TRBD1. V dropped 2 bases and J dropped 6; count of bases not matched to a gene: 8. The length of the CDR3 is 16 residues. Germline loops: CDR1 SGHRS, CDR2 YFSETQ. Here the CDR3 reads CASSLFTGQGTNEQFF. CDR3 nucleotide sequence: TGCGCCAGCAGCTTATTCACGGGACAGGGGACCAATGAGCAGTTCTTC. The variable domain in full, with the rest retrieved from reference TRBV5-1 and TRBJ2-1, is KAGVTQTPRYLIKTRGQQVTLSCSPISGHRSVSWYQQTPGQGLQFLFEYFSETQRNKGNFPGRFSGRQFSNSRSEMNVSTLELGDSALYLCASSLFTGQGTNEQFFGPGTRLTVL.

This clone was picked up one time. The V and J genes are TRBV18 and TRBJ1-2; D gene unclear. This CDR3 comprises 14 residues. Per germline, CDR1 KGHSH and CDR2 LQKENI. The V and J ends lost 6 bases and 1 base respectively, with 12 bases between them. The CDR3 reads CASSANGFNYGYTF. The DNA for the CDR3 is TGTGCCAGCTCCGCGAACGGTTTTAACTATGGCTACACCTTC.

This chain connects TRBV19 to TRBJ1-1, with 9 positions matching TRBD1. Unmatched junction bases numbered 22, after V lost 5 bases and J lost 0 bases. This CDR3 comprises 21 residues. CDR1 LNHDA and CDR2 SQIVND come from the germline V gene (reference sequence). CDR3 coding DNA: TGTGCCAGTAGTGCCATTATGGGACAGGGAAGGGCACAAGGGGTGAACACTGAAGCTTTCTTT. Translated: CASSAIMGQGRAQGVNTEAFF.

The chain carries TRBV18 and TRBJ1-1; D is undetermined. CDR1 is KGHSH, CDR2 LQKENI, per germline. V lost 6 bases, J lost 7 bases, and 18 bases lay in between. CDR3 length: 14 amino acids. For the CDR3, the DNA is TGTGCCAGCTCTCTCGTCGAAAGGGAGATTGAAGCTTTCTTT. Translation: CASSLVEREIEAFF.

This chain connects TRBV7-8 to TRBJ1-3; weak D call: TRBD1 (6 bases). Germline values: CDR1 SGHVS, CDR2 FQNEAQ. Trimming removed 7 bases at V and 3 bases at J, with 16 bases between. This CDR3 region has 15 residues. The CDR3 spells CASTIVGADGNTIYF. The CDR3 DNA follows: TGTGCCAGCACTATTGTGGGGGCGGATGGAAACACCATATATTTT.

This rearrangement joins TRBV7-9 to TRBJ2-2; D is unresolved. This CDR3 is built from 17 residues. Germline V gene data show CDR1 as SEHNR and CDR2 as FQNEAQ (reference sequence). Trimming removed 5 bases at V and 0 bases at J, with 16 bases between. The CDR3: CASSRPISTTNTGELFF. The CDR3 bases are TGTGCCAGCAGCCGGCCGATTAGCACGACGAACACCGGGGAGCTGTTTTTT.

The rearrangement links TRBV19 to TRBJ1-3; D gene uncertain. Germline lookup yields CDR1 LNHDA and CDR2 SQIVND (reference sequence). V was trimmed by 10 bases and J by 2 bases, leaving 15 bases between them. The CDR3 is 14 residues long. The CDR3 loop is CATHETEPGNTIYF. As DNA, the CDR3 is TGTGCCACCCACGAGACGGAGCCTGGAAACACCATATATTTT.

The chain has TRBV19 and TRBJ1-5, with D perhaps matching TRBD1 (5 bases). Germline values: CDR1 LNHDA, CDR2 SQIVND (reference sequence). CDR3 size: 14 residues. Trimming left V 7 bases short and J 3 bases short, with 13 bases between. In DNA, the CDR3 is TGTGCCAGTATCCTCACGGGGGTCAATCAGCCCCAGCATTTT. This translates into CASILTGVNQPQHF.

The chain carries TRBV19 and TRBJ1-2, with TRBD1 matching 12 bases. Germline V lookup: CDR1 LNHDA, CDR2 SQIVND (reference sequence). The CDR3 totals 15 residues. Trimming removed 5 bases from V and 4 bases from J; junction bases left unmatched: 5. The CDR3: CASSLGTGGVYGYTF. The CDR3 DNA sequence: TGTGCCAGTAGTCTGGGGACAGGGGGCGTCTATGGCTACACCTTC.

The V call is TRBV18, the J call TRBJ2-1; D remains ambiguous. Germline CDR1 is KGHSH and CDR2 is LQKENI. The CDR3 covers 12 residues. The V end lost 1 base, the J end lost 8 bases, and 6 bases lay between the germline ends. The CDR3 reads CASSPLRDEQFF. The CDR3 nucleotides are TGTGCCAGCTCACCACTACGAGATGAGCAGTTCTTC.

This clone showed up many times. This chain connects TRBV7-9 to TRBJ2-7; the D is unclear. The V and J ends lost 6 bases and 4 bases respectively, with 10 bases between them. This CDR3 has 12 amino acids. Germline CDR1 is SEHNR and CDR2 is FQNEAQ (reference sequence). CDR3 region: CASRQSDYEQYF. CDR3 nucleotides: TGTGCCAGCAGACAATCCGATTACGAGCAGTACTTC.

This chain uses TRBV3-1 (or the pseudogene TRBV3-2) with TRBJ2-2, with D possibly being TRBD1 (5 bases). The CDR3 is 15 amino acids. Germline values: CDR1 LGHDT, CDR2 YNNKEL (reference sequence). Trimming cost V 4 bases and J 6 bases, with 15 bases left between them. This CDR3 reads CASSPFRANSGELFF. CDR3 nucleotide sequence: TGTGCCAGCAGCCCCTTCAGGGCCAACTCCGGGGAGCTGTTTTTT.

The chain has TRBV10-1 and TRBJ2-3, with a possible D match to TRBD2 (5 bases). This CDR3 spans 16 amino acids. Trimming removed 2 bases from V and 2 bases from J, with 14 bases in between. The germline V gene has CDR1 WNHNN and CDR2 SYGVQD (reference sequence). The CDR3 here is CASSEEGLSLTDTQYF. In DNA, the CDR3 is TGCGCCAGCAGTGAGGAAGGACTTTCTCTCACAGATACGCAGTATTTT.

V usage is TRBV5-1 and J usage is TRBJ2-1; TRBD2 agrees at 10 bases. The CDR3 is 16 amino acids. The germline gives CDR1 SGHRS, CDR2 YFSETQ. J lost 4 bases, V lost 0 bases, and 4 bases had no gene match. The CDR3 loop is CASSLVSGGDYNEQFF. The CDR3 region has the DNA TGCGCCAGCAGCTTGGTAAGCGGGGGGGATTACAATGAGCAGTTCTTC.

The rearrangement joins TRBV7-9 to TRBJ1-1; no firm D call. The CDR3 is 12 amino acids. Per the germline V gene, CDR1 is SEHNR and CDR2 is FQNEAQ (reference sequence). V was trimmed by 2 bases and J by 9 bases, leaving 10 bases between them. CDR3 DNA: TGTGCCAGCAGCTTATTCGGGTCGCAAGCTTTCTTT. As protein: CASSLFGSQAFF.

The chain is built from TRBV19 and TRBJ1-5; 8 bases agree with TRBD1. Germline V gene lookup returns CDR1 LNHDA and CDR2 SQIVND (reference sequence). The CDR3 runs 14 residues. The junction had 6 bases not matched to a gene; V was cut back by 6 bases and J by 5 bases. The CDR3 sequence is CASSPGQADQPQHF. DNA for the CDR3: TGTGCCAGTAGCCCGGGACAGGCCGATCAGCCCCAGCATTTT.